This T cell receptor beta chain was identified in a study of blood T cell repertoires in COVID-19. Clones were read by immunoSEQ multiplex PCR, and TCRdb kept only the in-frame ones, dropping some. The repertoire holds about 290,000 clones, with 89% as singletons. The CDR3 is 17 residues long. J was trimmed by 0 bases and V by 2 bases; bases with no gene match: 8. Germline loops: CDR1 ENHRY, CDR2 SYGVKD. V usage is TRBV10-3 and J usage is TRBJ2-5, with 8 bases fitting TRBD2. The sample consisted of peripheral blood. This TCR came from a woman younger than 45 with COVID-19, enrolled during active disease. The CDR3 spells CAISEREGTLYQETQYF. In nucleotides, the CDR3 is TGTGCCATCAGTGAGCGGGAGGGGACTTTGTACCAAGAGACCCAGTACTTC.